This TCR beta chain was recorded in a study of regulatory T cells in long-lasting Graves disease. The sample's time point: persistent/refractory GD, antithyroid drugs over 5 years with positive TRAb. Preparation of the TCR library used RNA extracted from PBMCs. Overall study results and limits: It was peripheral blood alone, not thyroid tissue, that was studied.

Trimming left V 0 bases short and J 2 bases short, with 32 bases between. Germline V gene lookup returns CDR1 WNHNN and CDR2 SYGVQD (reference sequence). The CDR3 is 22 residues long. This clonotype was seen a handful of times. As yet, its antigen is unknown. Building the TCR beta libraries relied on iRepertoire HTBI primers, and CDR3 regions underwent Arm-PCR. One entry per CDR3 protein, called by TCRdb with MiXCR from the multiplex PCR reads. The sample has about 400,000 distinct CDR3 sequences; less than 25% are singletons. The sequenced sample was peripheral blood mononuclear cells (PBMCs), obtained when the disease was refractory, from a patient treated with antithyroid drugs. The gene calls are TRBV10-1 and TRBJ2-7; the D gene is possibly TRBD2 (6 bases). The receptor was derived from a female donor with Graves disease. The CDR3 region has the DNA TGCGCCAGCAGTGAGTCGACTCGGTCCCCAATGGGAGGACCCAAACAGGCCTACGAGCAGTACTTC. Protein product: CASSESTRSPMGGPKQAYEQYF.